The clone carrying this T cell receptor (beta chain) was seen many times. This specimen comes from a study of T cells in Graves' hyperthyroidism and ophthalmopathy. V trimming: 3 bases; J trimming: 7 bases; junction bases outside the gene matches: 8. The germline CDR1 and CDR2 sequences are LGHNA and YNFKEQ. The CDR3 covers 16 residues. There were TCR beta CDR3 regions amplified from RNA transcripts. Carried out on the TCR CDR3, a first-round RT-PCR used the HTBI primer set. TCRdb re-called the multiplex PCR reads with MiXCR, one entry per CDR3 protein. The profile covers a few hundred thousand distinct CDR3 sequences, with more than 15% appearing a single time and around a quarter taken by the ten largest.

Input material: blood. This clonotype originated in a woman between 18 and 29 years old with Graves' hyperthyroidism that later progressed to Graves' ophthalmopathy. The V call is TRBV4-2, the J call TRBJ2-1; 11 nucleotides align to TRBD2. CDR3 sequence (DNA): TGTGCCAGCAGCCAGGAAGCTAGCGGGAGGACGAATGAGCAGTTCTTC. Translation gives CASSQEASGRTNEQFF.